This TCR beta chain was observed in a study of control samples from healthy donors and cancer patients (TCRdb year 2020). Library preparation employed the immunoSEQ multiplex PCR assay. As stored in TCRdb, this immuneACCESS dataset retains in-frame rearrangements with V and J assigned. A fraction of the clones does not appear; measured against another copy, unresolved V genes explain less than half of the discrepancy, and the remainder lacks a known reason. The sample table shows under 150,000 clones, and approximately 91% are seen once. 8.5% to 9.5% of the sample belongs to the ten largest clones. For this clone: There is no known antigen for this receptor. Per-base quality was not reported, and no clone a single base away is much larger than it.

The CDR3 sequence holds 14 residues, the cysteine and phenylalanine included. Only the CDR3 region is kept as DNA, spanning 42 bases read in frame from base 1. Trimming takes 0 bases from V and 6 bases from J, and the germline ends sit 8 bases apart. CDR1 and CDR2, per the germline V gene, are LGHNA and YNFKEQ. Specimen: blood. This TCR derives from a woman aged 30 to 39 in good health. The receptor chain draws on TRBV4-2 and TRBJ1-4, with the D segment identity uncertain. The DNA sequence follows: TGTGCCAGCAGCCAAGAGGAGGCAGATGAAAAACTGTTTTTT. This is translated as CASSQEEADEKLFF.